This is a list of T cell receptor beta chains from one sample in a study of T cells after yellow fever vaccination. TCRdb reprocessed the 5' RACE reads via MiXCR and lists one record per CDR3 protein. In the table there are 150,000 to 200,000 distinct CDR3 sequences, approximately 6.2% of which are singletons. The source was CD4+ T cells sorted from PBMCs, collected on the day of the first yellow fever vaccination. These receptor sequences come from a man younger than 30 who received the YFV17D yellow fever vaccine. Each CDR3 is given with its conserved first and last residue.

>TRBV7-9|TRBJ1-1
CASSITVNTEAFF
>TRBV15|TRBJ1-1
CATSRDRGRLNTEAFF
>TRBV7-8|TRBJ1-1
CASSYRARNTEAFF
>TRBV7-2|TRBJ1-6
CASISRDRGNSPLHF
>TRBV5-1|TRBJ2-7
CASSFEAAGGYEQYF
>TRBV7-2|TRBJ2-1
CASSLDWKEQFF
>TRBV10-3|TRBJ2-5
CAIGPSAGQETQYF
>TRBV3-1|TRBJ1-5
CASSQSDRGFGQPQHF
>TRBV5-4|TRBJ2-5
CASSLIAGGQETQYF
>TRBV7-3|TRBJ2-3
CASSLPGDTDTQYF
>TRBV20-1|TRBJ2-1
CSAPRGSGSYNEQFF
>TRBV9|TRBJ2-1
CASSVAASYNEQFF
>TRBV20-1|TRBJ2-7
CSAQGGHEQYF
>TRBV7-6|TRBJ2-7
CASSLGPPELYEQYF
>TRBV7-2|TRBJ1-1
CASSYTSAAEAFF
>TRBV10-3|TRBJ1-5
CAISEGYQPQHF
>TRBV20-1|TRBJ2-5
CSARVPTIQETQYF
>TRBV5-1|TRBJ2-3
CASTEQGGTDTQYF
>TRBV7-2|TRBJ2-1
CASSLSEYYNEQFF
>TRBV5-1|TRBJ2-5
CASSFGLADEETQYF
>TRBV9|TRBJ2-5
CASSGRYQETQYF
>TRBV4-3|TRBJ1-4
CASSINEKLFF
>TRBV7-9|TRBJ2-2
CASSAGTGRELFF
>TRBV21-1|TRBJ1-1
CASSRDSTEAFF
>TRBV12-3/TRBV12-4|TRBJ2-1
CASRSAGGPYNEQFF
>TRBV5-1|TRBJ2-7
CASSLVGQGIFSYEQYF
>TRBV10-3|TRBJ1-1
CAISGADQRAFF
>TRBV18|TRBJ1-3
CASSPEQGSGNTIYF
>TRBV5-1|TRBJ2-5
CASSLEGSGLQETQYF
>TRBV4-2|TRBJ1-4
CASSQNSQGVANEKLFF
>TRBV10-3|TRBJ1-6
CAISERRTLGGSPLHF
>TRBV9|TRBJ2-6
CASSVEDGQGATSGANVLTF
>TRBV6-5|TRBJ2-1
CASSYSPILGNEQFF
>TRBV12-3/TRBV12-4|TRBJ1-1
CASSSRQGAPEAFF
>TRBV12-3/TRBV12-4|TRBJ2-1
CASRRQTQQFF
>TRBV5-5|TRBJ2-5
CASSSNRGETQYF
>TRBV6-1|TRBJ2-1
CASRRVFRRGGQYNEQFF
>TRBV4-1|TRBJ1-2
CASSSRQVRAFGYTF
>TRBV5-5|TRBJ2-2
CASSRHRVANTGELFF
>TRBV28|TRBJ1-5
CASSLNLRSPQHF
>TRBV19|TRBJ1-1
CASSIMTGNTEAFF
>TRBV6-4|TRBJ1-1
CASSDSRTQGGITEAFF
>TRBV4-2|TRBJ2-2
CASSRFTGGADTGELFF
>TRBV6-1|TRBJ1-1
CASSEGTGTEAFF
>TRBV7-3|TRBJ2-3
CASSSTSTDTQYF
>TRBV20-1|TRBJ2-1
CSAPGQGANEQFF
>TRBV11-3|TRBJ2-3
CASSQQGTDTQYF
>TRBV12-3/TRBV12-4|TRBJ2-3
CASRNYGVNTQYF
>TRBV7-2|TRBJ1-4
CASSLMQGYEKLFF
>TRBV4-3|TRBJ1-3
CASSQGAGTTGNTIYF
>TRBV5-4|TRBJ2-5
CASSGRDQTQYF
>TRBV5-1|TRBJ2-3
CASSEQGTDTQYF
>TRBV12-3/TRBV12-4|TRBJ2-3
CASRLAAVDTQYF
>TRBV5-5|TRBJ2-5
CASSLGSGAKETQYF
>TRBV5-1|TRBJ2-1
CASSLVFGQGDNEQFF
>TRBV7-9|TRBJ1-4
CASSLVGVGKLFF
>TRBV5-1|TRBJ2-1
CASSVGLAGVNEQFF
>TRBV20-1|TRBJ2-1
CSAMDRASSYNEQFF
>TRBV12-3/TRBV12-4|TRBJ2-7
CASSMGGQGTYEQYF